Following are 14 T cell receptor beta chains from one sample sequenced in a study of blood T cell repertoires in COVID-19. TCRdb's copy holds only in-frame clones and misses some; the assay was immunoSEQ multiplex PCR. The table has about 220,000 clones, approximately 85% seen once; the top ten hold under 3.5%. Material for sequencing was peripheral blood. All receptors derive from a man in his fifties or sixties who had recovered from COVID-19.

The chain uses TRBV6-1 and TRBJ1-5; D unclear. Trimming stripped 4 bases from V and 0 bases from J, with 16 bases between. In germline, CDR1 is MNHNS, CDR2 SASEGT. This CDR3 is 17 amino acids long. In DNA, the CDR3 is TGTGCCAGCAGTGGGTCCGCGGTAATCGATAGCAATCAGCCCCAGCATTTT. It codes for CASSGSAVIDSNQPQHF.

V gene TRBV6-1 combines with J gene TRBJ1-5; the D gene is possibly TRBD1 (5 bases). V lost 0 bases and J 7 bases, leaving 10 bases between the germline ends. The CDR3 has 14 amino acids. Looked up from germline, CDR1 is MNHNS and CDR2 is SASEGT. The CDR3 region has the DNA TGTGCCAGCAGTGAAGCGGGGCAGGCCCAGCCCCAGCATTTT. Amino acid sequence: CASSEAGQAQPQHF.

Here the CDR3 reads CASSFTHGGEEKLFF. The CDR3 nucleotides read TGTGCCAGCAGTTTTACCCACGGGGGAGAGGAAAAACTGTTTTTT. The chain uses TRBV28 and TRBJ1-4; TRBD1 is a possible D gene (5 bases). Germline CDR1 and CDR2: MDHEN and SYDVKM. The CDR3 has 15 amino acids. The germline V and J ends were trimmed by 3 bases and 8 bases, with 16 bases remaining between them.

This chain links TRBV28 with TRBJ2-4, with TRBD2 matching over 8 bases. CDR3 size: 18 residues. J was trimmed by 0 bases and V by 2 bases; bases with no gene match: 9. The germline gives CDR1 MDHEN, CDR2 SYDVKM. Here the CDR3 reads CASSLGPSGSLAKNIQYF. CDR3 in DNA: TGTGCCAGCAGTTTAGGGCCTAGCGGGTCCCTAGCCAAAAACATTCAGTACTTC.

This chain joins TRBV28 and TRBJ2-2; TRBD2 might be the D (5 bases). Trimming stripped 6 bases from V and 6 bases from J, with 14 bases between. The germline CDR1 and CDR2 sequences are MDHEN and SYDVKM. This CDR3 is 14 amino acids long. The CDR3 loop is CASRALKRAGELFF. As DNA, the CDR3 is TGTGCCAGCAGGGCGCTCAAGAGGGCCGGGGAGCTGTTTTTT.

The chain combines TRBV2 with TRBJ2-7; 14 bases agree with TRBD2. Germline loops: CDR1 SNHLY, CDR2 FYNNEI. The CDR3 has 18 amino acids. The V and J ends lost 5 bases and 7 bases, in that order; junction bases with no gene match: 16. In DNA form, the CDR3 reads TGTGCCAGCAGTCTGGACCGCTCGACGGGACTAGCGGGAGATGAGCAGTACTTC. Protein: CASSLDRSTGLAGDEQYF.

The rearrangement links TRBV19 to TRBJ2-7; TRBD1 is a possible D gene (6 bases). V was cut by 10 bases and J by 4 bases, with 14 bases left in between. The germline V gene has CDR1 LNHDA and CDR2 SQIVND (reference sequence). The CDR3 spans 12 residues. The CDR3 nucleotides read TGTGCCACCTCGAACAGGGAATACGAGCAGTACTTC. As protein: CATSNREYEQYF. The full variable domain, its missing parts supplied by reference TRBV19 and TRBJ2-7, is DGGITQSPKYLFRKEGQNVTLSCEQNLNHDAMYWYRQDPGQGLRLIYYSQIVNDFQKGDIAEGYSVSREKKESFPLTVTSAQKNPTAFYLCATSNREYEQYFGPGTRLTVT.

The chain joins TRBV28 to TRBJ2-5; D unclear. Trimming cost V 2 bases and J 4 bases, with 11 bases left between them. The CDR3 sequence is 14 residues long. CDR1 is MDHEN, CDR2 SYDVKM, per germline. CDR3 in amino acids: CASSLGEPRETQYF. CDR3 nucleotides: TGTGCCAGCAGTTTAGGAGAGCCTCGAGAGACCCAGTACTTC.

V usage is TRBV11-2 and J usage is TRBJ2-5; TRBD1 matches at 7 bases. In germline, CDR1 is SGHAT, CDR2 FQNNGV. Trimming cost V 1 base and J 12 bases; bases outside gene matches: 11. The CDR3 contains 14 residues. CDR3 in DNA: TGTGCCAGCAGCTTAGGGCAGGGGGTCCATCGTGAGTACTTC. Its protein product is CASSLGQGVHREYF.

This clone was picked up a small number of times. The V gene is TRBV6-6, the J gene TRBJ1-5, with 8 bases aligning to TRBD1. This CDR3 contains 15 residues. V dropped 2 bases and J dropped 5; count of bases not matched to a gene: 5. Germline V gene sequence: CDR1 MNHNY, CDR2 SVGAGI (reference sequence). The CDR3 bases are TGTGCCAGCAGTTACGGGCAGGGGGCCTATCAGCCCCAGCATTTT. Translation gives CASSYGQGAYQPQHF.

The chain couples TRBV27 to TRBJ1-1; D perhaps matches TRBD1 (5 bases). Germline assignment: CDR1 MNHEY and CDR2 SMNVEV (reference sequence). This CDR3 spans 14 amino acids. V was shortened by 0 bases and J by 2 bases, with 7 bases between the two germline ends. The chain's CDR3 is CASSLSRTNTEAFF. In DNA, the CDR3 is TGTGCCAGCAGTTTATCGAGGACAAACACTGAAGCTTTCTTT.

The chain combines TRBV28 with TRBJ1-2; D is perhaps TRBD1 (6 bases). Germline V gene data show CDR1 as MDHEN and CDR2 as SYDVKM. The V end was cut by 5 bases, the J end by 8 bases, with 21 bases between. The CDR3 covers 15 residues. DNA for the CDR3: TGTGCCAGCAGTGCCGGGGGGCAGGGAGGTATGGGCTACACCTTC. It codes for CASSAGGQGGMGYTF.

V and J are TRBV27 and TRBJ2-7; 8 bases line up with TRBD1. The germline gives CDR1 MNHEY, CDR2 SMNVEV (reference sequence). The CDR3 loop spans 14 amino acids. The ends lost 6 bases at V and 6 bases at J; junction bases unmatched: 10. CDR3 DNA: TGTGCCAGCAGCCCACAGGGGGGAGGCGGCGAGCAGTACTTC. Translating gives CASSPQGGGGEQYF.

The chain combines TRBV28 with TRBJ2-4, with TRBD1 identical over 9 bases. The V and J ends lost 6 bases and 1 base, in that order; junction bases with no gene match: 10. CDR3 length: 17 residues. Looked up from germline, CDR1 is MDHEN and CDR2 is SYDVKM. The CDR3 DNA reads TGTGCCAGCAGCGGGACAGGGTATCGAATGGCCAAAAACATTCAGTACTTC. Residues: CASSGTGYRMAKNIQYF. The whole variable domain, remainder taken from reference TRBV28 and TRBJ2-4, is DVKVTQSSRYLVKRTGEKVFLECVQDMDHENMFWYRQDPGLGLRLIYFSYDVKMKEKGDIPEGYSVSREKKERFSLILESASTNQTSMYLCASSGTGYRMAKNIQYFGAGTRLSVL.